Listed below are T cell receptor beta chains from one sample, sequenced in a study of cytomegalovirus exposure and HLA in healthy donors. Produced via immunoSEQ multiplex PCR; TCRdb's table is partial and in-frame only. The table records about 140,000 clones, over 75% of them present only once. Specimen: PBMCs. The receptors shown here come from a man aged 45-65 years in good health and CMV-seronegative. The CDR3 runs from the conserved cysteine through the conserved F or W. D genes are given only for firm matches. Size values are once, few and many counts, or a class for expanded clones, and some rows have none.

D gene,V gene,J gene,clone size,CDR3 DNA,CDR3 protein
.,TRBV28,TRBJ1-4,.,TGTGCCAGCAGGAAGCCGGGAGGAGAAAAACTGTTTTTT,CASRKPGGEKLFF
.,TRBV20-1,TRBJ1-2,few,TGCAGTGCTGTTTACAGGGACGGCTACACCTTC,CSAVYRDGYTF
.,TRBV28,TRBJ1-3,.,TGTGCCAGCAGTTTACTACAGGGTAGGGGAAACACCATATATTTT,CASSLLQGRGNTIYF
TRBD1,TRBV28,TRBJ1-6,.,TGTGCCAGCAGGAGGGACAGGAATTCACCCCTCCACTTT,CASRRDRNSPLHF
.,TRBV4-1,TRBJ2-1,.,TGCGCCAGCAGCCAACTGAGCGGTAGCTCCTACAATGAGCAGTTCTTC,CASSQLSGSSYNEQFF
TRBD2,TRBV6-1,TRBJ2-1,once,TGTGCCAGCAGTGACTTAGGGACTAGCGGGAAGGACAATGAGCAGTTCTTC,CASSDLGTSGKDNEQFF
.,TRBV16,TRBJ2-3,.,TGTGCCAGCAGCCAAACATCAGATACGCAGTATTTT,CASSQTSDTQYF
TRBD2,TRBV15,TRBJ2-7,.,TGTGCCACCAGGGCAGCGGGGGGTTCCTACGAGCAGTACTTC,CATRAAGGSYEQYF
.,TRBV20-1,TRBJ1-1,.,TGCAGTGCTAGCCGGGGAACTGAAGCTTTCTTT,CSASRGTEAFF
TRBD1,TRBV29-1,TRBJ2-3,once,TGCAACGTTGAAGGTTCGGACAGGGGCTCCCCAGATACGCAGTATTTT,CNVEGSDRGSPDTQYF
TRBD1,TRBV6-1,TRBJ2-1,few,TGTGCCAGCAGCGATCGGACAGGGGGACTTTGGGAGCAGTTCTTC,CASSDRTGGLWEQFF
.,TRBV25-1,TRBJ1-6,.,TGTGCCAGCAGCGTCGGGAGTTATAATTCACCCCTCCACTTT,CASSVGSYNSPLHF
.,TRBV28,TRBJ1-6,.,TGTGCCAGCAGTTTATTCGGTCGCGGACCCCTCCACTTT,CASSLFGRGPLHF
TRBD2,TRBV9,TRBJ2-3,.,TGTGCCAGCAGCGTAGCGGGAGGCAGGCGCACAGATACGCAGTATTTT,CASSVAGGRRTDTQYF
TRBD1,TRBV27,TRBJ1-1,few,TGTGCCAGCAGTGCCCCGACAGGGACCATCACTGAAGCTTTCTTT,CASSAPTGTITEAFF
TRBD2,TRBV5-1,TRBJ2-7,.,TGCGCCAGCAGCTTGGGCGGGGGATGGGTGTCGTCCGAGCAGTACTTC,CASSLGGGWVSSEQYF
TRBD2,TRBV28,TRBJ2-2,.,TGTGCCAGCAGTCCGGCCGGGACTAGCGGCTCCGTTGCCGGGACCGGGGAGCTGTTTTTT,CASSPAGTSGSVAGTGELFF
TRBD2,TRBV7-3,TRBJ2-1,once,TGTGCCAGCAGCTCGGGGACTAGCGGGGGGTACAATGAGCAGTTCTTC,CASSSGTSGGYNEQFF
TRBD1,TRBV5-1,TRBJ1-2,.,TGCGCCAGCAGCTTGGGTGGGACAGGGGGTCAGGATGGCTACACCTTC,CASSLGGTGGQDGYTF
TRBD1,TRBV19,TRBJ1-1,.,TGTGCCAGTAGTAGGGAGGACAGGGGCCGGAACACTGAAGCTTTCTTT,CASSREDRGRNTEAFF
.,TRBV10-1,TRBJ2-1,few,TGCGCCAGCACCCGCGGGACTGCCTCCTACAATGAGCAGTTCTTC,CASTRGTASYNEQFF
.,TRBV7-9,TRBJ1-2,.,TGTGCCAGCAGCTTATTCCGGGGTTACACCTTC,CASSLFRGYTF
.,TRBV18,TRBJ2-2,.,TGTGCCAGCTCACCACCGAGGGGGATGGCCACCGGGGAGCTGTTTTTT,CASSPPRGMATGELFF
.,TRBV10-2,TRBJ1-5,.,TGCGCCAGCAGTGGTCCCCTTGAGCCCCAGCATTTT,CASSGPLEPQHF
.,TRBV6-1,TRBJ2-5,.,TGTGCCAGCAGTGGAGAGGAAGAGACCCAGTACTTC,CASSGEEETQYF
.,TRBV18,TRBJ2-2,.,TGTGCCAGCTCACCCAGGTCCGCCGGGGAGCTGTTTTTT,CASSPRSAGELFF